The T cell receptor beta chain described here comes from a study of T cell repertoires in aging, cancer and after chemotherapy. Study as a whole: Over several months to years, re-sampled healthy donor repertoires clearly shared clones. Broader study findings: Across the chemotherapy interval, each cancer cohort showed higher median generation probability, suggesting thymic rebound.

Multiplex touch-down PCR with TRB-A/B primers amplified rearranged V-D-J TRB sequences. TCRdb reanalysed the multiplex PCR reads using MiXCR and keeps one entry per CDR3 protein. The data show roughly 2,900 distinct CDR3 sequences, with nearly 35% seen just once and 40% to 50% held by the top ten. As regards this clonotype: Its matching antigen is unknown.

Peripheral blood genomic DNA, not sorted cells or RNA, was the template. J was trimmed by 3 bases and V by 7 bases; bases with no gene match: 11. Looked up from germline, CDR1 is MNHEY and CDR2 is SVGEGT. CDR3 length equals 15 residues. V and J are TRBV6-2 or TRBV6-3 and TRBJ2-7, with 8 bases that match TRBD2. Material: blood. This TCR derives from a human donor in good health. The CDR3 nucleotides read TGTGCCAGCACTACGTTGATAGCGGGGATCTACGAGCAGTACTTC. Translation gives CASTTLIAGIYEQYF.